Listed below are T cell receptor beta chains from one sample, sequenced in a study of shared clonotypes between healthy human individuals. Method: immunoSEQ multiplex PCR; TCRdb's copy keeps in-frame clones and lacks some. The sample contains 90,000 to 120,000 clones, approximately 70% of which appear only once. Source material: memory CD8+ T cells sorted from blood. These receptors were obtained from a woman aged 25 to 39 in good health. The CDR3 runs from the conserved cysteine through the conserved F or W. The D gene is left open where the match is weak. Rows may omit the clone size; those that give it use once, few, many or a size class.

size	J	D	V	CDR3	DNA
NA	TRBJ1-1	NA	TRBV5-6	CASSNRGYTEAFF	TGTGCCAGCAGCAACCGGGGTTACACTGAAGCTTTCTTT
NA	TRBJ1-5	NA	TRBV2	CASSRGWHSNQPQHF	TGTGCCAGCAGCAGGGGTTGGCATAGCAATCAGCCCCAGCATTTT
NA	TRBJ2-1	TRBD2	TRBV9	CASSVGSGIGEQFF	TGTGCCAGCAGCGTTGGTAGCGGGATCGGTGAGCAGTTCTTC
many	TRBJ1-2	NA	TRBV27	CASSFEGRDGYTF	TGTGCCAGCAGTTTCGAGGGGAGGGATGGCTACACCTTC
NA	TRBJ1-5	NA	TRBV9	CASSVGGLGQPQHF	TGTGCCAGCAGCGTGGGGGGGTTAGGTCAGCCCCAGCATTTT
many	TRBJ2-1	TRBD2	TRBV29-1	CSVSRGELSYNEQFF	TGCAGCGTTTCCCGGGGGGAGCTCTCCTACAATGAGCAGTTCTTC
NA	TRBJ1-3	NA	TRBV19	CASSIGTSGNTIYF	TGTGCCAGTAGTATCGGCACCTCTGGAAACACCATATATTTT
NA	TRBJ2-2	TRBD2	TRBV11-3	CASSLTGWRESAGELFF	TGTGCCAGCAGCTTGACCGGTTGGCGGGAGTCCGCCGGGGAGCTGTTTTTT
NA	TRBJ1-4	NA	TRBV28	CASSSTGTGNEKLFF	TGTGCCAGCAGTTCCACCGGGACGGGGAATGAAAAACTGTTTTTT
NA	TRBJ2-2	NA	TRBV28	CASSFRQGNTGELFF	TGTGCCAGCAGTTTCAGGCAGGGAAACACCGGGGAGCTGTTTTTT
few	TRBJ2-6	TRBD1	TRBV7-9	CASSVRDRAYSGANVLTF	TGTGCCAGCAGCGTACGGGACAGGGCCTACTCTGGGGCCAACGTCCTGACTTTC
once	TRBJ2-2	TRBD2	TRBV19	CASSILAGNTGELFF	TGTGCCAGTAGTATCCTAGCGGGGAACACCGGGGAGCTGTTTTTT
NA	TRBJ2-1	NA	TRBV2	CASKGGTTPYNEQFF	TGTGCCAGCAAAGGTGGGACGACACCTTACAATGAGCAGTTCTTC
NA	TRBJ2-7	TRBD1	TRBV2	CASMSSSGTVYEQYF	TGTGCCAGCATGAGTAGCTCCGGGACAGTCTACGAGCAGTACTTC
few	TRBJ2-1	NA	TRBV7-2	CASSLYISNEQFF	TGTGCCAGCAGCTTATACATATCCAATGAGCAGTTCTTC
few	TRBJ2-3	NA	TRBV29-1	CSVDGTTSTDTQYF	TGCAGCGTTGATGGGACCACTAGCACAGATACGCAGTATTTT
few	TRBJ2-4	TRBD1	TRBV7-9	CASSGRDRDVYIQYF	TGTGCCAGCAGCGGCCGGGACAGGGATGTATACATTCAGTACTTC
NA	TRBJ2-2	NA	TRBV10-1	CASSTGNTGELFF	TGCGCCAGCAGCACAGGGAACACCGGGGAGCTGTTTTTT
once	TRBJ2-5	NA	TRBV29-1	CSVGSGETQYF	TGCAGCGTTGGTTCTGGGGAGACCCAGTACTTC
NA	TRBJ2-1	NA	TRBV28	CASSFVGTLKQFF	TGTGCCAGCAGTTTTGTAGGGACCCTTAAGCAGTTCTTC
NA	TRBJ1-5	NA	TRBV7-9	CASSLGGRQPQHF	TGTGCCAGCAGCTTAGGGGGGCGACAGCCCCAGCATTTT
NA	TRBJ2-7	TRBD2	TRBV25-1	CASSFGDYRGEQYF	TGTGCCAGCAGCTTCGGGGACTATAGGGGCGAGCAGTACTTC
NA	TRBJ1-2	NA	TRBV7-9	CASSLVFFGGGYTF	TGTGCCAGCAGCTTAGTCTTTTTTGGAGGTGGCTACACCTTC
NA	TRBJ1-2	TRBD1	TRBV2	CASRGTVAAQLYVYGYTF	TGTGCCAGCAGAGGGACAGTCGCTGCTCAACTCTACGTCTATGGCTACACCTTC
NA	TRBJ2-7	TRBD2	TRBV30	CAWTSGLADYEQYF	TGTGCCTGGACCTCGGGACTAGCGGACTACGAGCAGTACTTC
few	TRBJ2-6	TRBD1	TRBV6-1	CAGGQGGSGANVLTF	TGTGCCGGCGGACAGGGAGGATCTGGGGCCAACGTCCTGACTTTC
NA	TRBJ2-3	TRBD1	TRBV19	CASSIGTGPFSF	TGTGCCAGTAGTATTGGGACAGGCCCGTTCTCATTT
NA	TRBJ2-1	NA	TRBV27	CATRGAPLLNEQFF	TGTGCCACCAGGGGGGCTCCCCTCCTCAATGAGCAGTTCTTC
NA	TRBJ2-1	TRBD2	TRBV27	CASRSPRREHYNEQFF	TGTGCCAGCAGAAGCCCGAGGCGGGAGCACTACAATGAGCAGTTCTTC
NA	TRBJ2-3	NA	TRBV6-1	CASSEGIAGSDTQYF	TGTGCCAGCAGTGAAGGGATAGCAGGATCAGATACGCAGTATTTT
NA	TRBJ2-7	NA	TRBV29-1	CSVGDNHGEQYF	TGCAGCGTTGGGGACAACCACGGCGAGCAGTACTTC
NA	TRBJ2-2	NA	TRBV7-8	CASSPHWQGYTGELFF	TGTGCCAGCAGCCCGCACTGGCAGGGGTACACCGGGGAGCTGTTTTTT
once	TRBJ2-7	NA	TRBV5-1	CASGGGSPGQSYEQYF	TGCGCCAGCGGAGGGGGTAGCCCGGGACAGAGCTACGAGCAGTACTTC
many	TRBJ1-4	NA	TRBV10-2	CASSKGEEAEKLFF	TGCGCCAGCTCTAAGGGGGAGGAGGCTGAAAAACTGTTTTTT
NA	TRBJ2-1	TRBD2	TRBV2	CASSEWTSGRLGNEQFF	TGTGCCAGCAGTGAGTGGACTAGCGGGAGGTTGGGGAATGAGCAGTTCTTC
NA	TRBJ2-1	NA	TRBV29-1	CSVEGASSYNEQFF	TGCAGCGTTGAAGGGGCAAGCTCCTACAATGAGCAGTTCTTC
NA	TRBJ2-7	TRBD2	TRBV6-5	CASRTTSGTYEQYF	TGTGCCAGCAGGACAACTAGCGGCACCTACGAGCAGTACTTC
many	TRBJ1-5	TRBD1	TRBV28	CASSLSRQGYSNQPQHF	TGTGCCAGCAGTTTATCCAGACAGGGTTATAGCAATCAGCCCCAGCATTTT
NA	TRBJ1-1	NA	TRBV19	CASSARGLGTEAFF	TGTGCCAGTAGTGCCAGGGGTCTGGGAACTGAAGCTTTCTTT
NA	TRBJ2-2	NA	TRBV19	CASRAQTGSGTGELFF	TGTGCCAGTAGGGCCCAGACAGGATCGGGCACCGGGGAGCTGTTTTTT
NA	TRBJ2-7	TRBD1	TRBV13	CASRSTGGNYEQYF	TGTGCCAGCAGATCGACAGGGGGAAACTACGAGCAGTACTTC
NA	TRBJ2-3	NA	TRBV28	CASTDFRDDRTDTQYF	TGTGCCAGCACAGACTTCCGGGATGACCGCACAGATACGCAGTATTTT
few	TRBJ1-5	NA	TRBV19	CASSVRTGGQPQHF	TGTGCCAGTAGTGTCCGGACGGGCGGTCAGCCCCAGCATTTT
NA	TRBJ1-1	TRBD1	TRBV19	CASYIGDRGNTEAFF	TGTGCCAGTTATATTGGGGACAGGGGGAACACTGAAGCTTTCTTT
once	TRBJ1-6	NA	TRBV25-1	CASSVRGSGNSPLHF	TGTGCCAGCAGTGTGAGGGGCTCTGGTAATTCACCCCTCCACTTT
once	TRBJ2-7	TRBD2	TRBV30	CAWSPRVGGSFREQYF	TGTGCCTGGAGCCCTCGGGTGGGCGGGAGTTTCCGCGAGCAGTACTTC
once	TRBJ2-1	TRBD2	TRBV11-2	CASRAGPTWGYNEQFF	TGTGCCAGCCGAGCGGGACCGACTTGGGGCTACAATGAGCAGTTCTTC
NA	TRBJ1-5	NA	TRBV28	CASRLTGLVQPQHF	TGTGCCAGCAGATTAACGGGGTTAGTTCAGCCCCAGCATTTT
NA	TRBJ2-4	NA	TRBV7-9	CASSLWPVLSVQYF	TGTGCCAGCAGCTTATGGCCAGTATTGTCCGTTCAGTACTTC
NA	TRBJ2-7	TRBD1	TRBV5-1	CASSPDVTQGSYEQYF	TGCGCCAGCAGCCCCGACGTAACACAGGGGTCCTACGAGCAGTACTTC
once	TRBJ1-2	NA	TRBV7-9	CASSLAFRGVHDGYTF	TGTGCCAGCAGCTTAGCGTTCCGAGGGGTTCACGATGGCTACACCTTC
few	TRBJ2-7	NA	TRBV19	CASSIKDLSEQYF	TGTGCCAGTAGTATCAAGGACCTGAGCGAGCAGTACTTC
NA	TRBJ1-5	NA	TRBV6-5	CASSHPSDQPQHF	TGTGCCAGCAGCCACCCCAGTGATCAGCCCCAGCATTTT
NA	TRBJ2-6	TRBD1	TRBV7-2	CASSPPGRGTHSGANVLTF	TGTGCCAGCAGCCCCCCCGGCAGGGGGACCCACTCTGGGGCCAACGTCCTGACTTTC